This entry lists 27 T cell receptor beta chains sequenced from one sample in a study of T cell responses to AZD1222 COVID-19 vaccine. Clones were read by immunoSEQ multiplex PCR, and TCRdb kept only the in-frame ones, dropping some. The top ten hold approximately 1.2% of the sample, which has 100,000 or so clones, roughly nine tenths seen once. The sequenced sample was peripheral blood, obtained on day 0 of AZD1222 vaccination. The receptor set was obtained from an adult in good health.

The rearrangement joins TRBV7-9 to TRBJ1-2, with 7 bases aligning to TRBD1. V shed 5 bases, J shed 5 bases, and the junction held 14 bases outside the gene matches. Germline V gene lookup returns CDR1 SEHNR and CDR2 FQNEAQ (reference sequence). CDR3 length: 16 amino acids. The CDR3 bases are TGTGCCAGCAGCCCTAGCCCGGGACAGATTAATTATGGCTACACCTTC. This gives the protein CASSPSPGQINYGYTF.

This rearrangement joins TRBV7-7 to TRBJ2-5; D not resolved. The germline gives CDR1 SSHAT, CDR2 FNYEAQ (reference sequence). This CDR3 spans 15 amino acids. Trimming cost V 1 base and J 4 bases, with 13 bases left between them. DNA of the CDR3: TGTGCCAGCAGCTTAGTTGGTGCCAGAGGAGAGACCCAGTACTTC. Amino acid sequence: CASSLVGARGETQYF.

The CDR3 sequence: CASSLRLEYEQYF. CDR3 DNA: TGCGCCAGCAGCCTTCGCCTAGAGTACGAGCAGTACTTC. The rearrangement uses TRBV5-1 and TRBJ2-7; D uncertain. The CDR3 has 13 amino acids. Germline lookup yields CDR1 SGHRS and CDR2 YFSETQ. V was cut by 4 bases and J by 4 bases, with 12 bases left in between.

This chain connects TRBV6-2 or TRBV6-3 to TRBJ2-5; D uncertain. CDR3 size: 11 residues. Per the germline V gene, CDR1 is MNHEY and CDR2 is SVGEGT. The germline V and J ends were trimmed by 2 bases and 6 bases, with 4 bases remaining between them. The CDR3, as DNA: TGTGCCAGCAGTTACGGACAGACCCAGTACTTC. This gives the protein CASSYGQTQYF.

The chain combines TRBV7-8 with TRBJ2-6; D gene unclear. CDR3 length equals 15 residues. Germline-derived CDR1 and CDR2 are SGHVS and FQNEAQ. V lost 1 base, J lost 2 bases, and 6 bases lay in between. The CDR3 protein is CASSLGAPGANVLTF. The CDR3 nucleotides are TGTGCCAGCAGCTTAGGGGCCCCTGGGGCCAACGTCCTGACTTTC.

This clone was counted between two and nine times. The chain employs TRBV5-4 and TRBJ1-1, with D perhaps TRBD1 (6 bases). This CDR3 has 13 amino acids. Germline CDR1 is SGHNT and CDR2 is YYREEE (reference sequence). Deletions cut 4 bases from V and 1 base from J, with 8 bases between. The CDR3 DNA is TGTGCCAGCAGCCGAGGGGGGAACACTGAAGCTTTCTTT. As protein: CASSRGGNTEAFF.

The chain is built from TRBV5-6 and TRBJ1-1, with TRBD1 matching over 10 bases. From germline, CDR1 is SGHDT and CDR2 YYEEEE. V shed 4 bases and J 4 bases; nucleotides not matched to a gene: 10. The CDR3 sequence is 16 residues long. Here the CDR3 reads CASSPVWTGGSTEAFF. The CDR3 region has the DNA TGTGCCAGCAGCCCAGTATGGACAGGGGGAAGCACTGAAGCTTTCTTT.

This clone was recorded a few times. This chain links TRBV19 with TRBJ2-1; 8 bases map to TRBD2. This CDR3 has 15 residues. Looked up from germline, CDR1 is LNHDA and CDR2 is SQIVND (reference sequence). V was clipped by 1 base and J by 4 bases; unmatched bases: 3. The CDR3 bases are TGTGCCAGTAGTATAGGGACTAGCTCATACAATGAGCAGTTCTTC. Translated: CASSIGTSSYNEQFF.

CDR3 protein: CASSLLLTDTQYF. CDR3 DNA: TGTGCCAGCAGCTTACTACTCACAGATACGCAGTATTTT. This chain connects TRBV7-2 to TRBJ2-3; D gene unclear. The CDR3 totals 13 residues. Trimming took 2 bases from V and 2 from J, leaving 5 bases between them. Germline V gene data show CDR1 as SGHTA and CDR2 as FQGNSA.

The rearrangement links TRBV27 to TRBJ1-1, with D possibly matching TRBD1 (6 bases). Germline CDR1 and CDR2: MNHEY and SMNVEV (reference sequence). This CDR3 region has 13 residues. V lost 4 bases and J lost 1, with 7 bases in between. The CDR3 sequence: CASSWGANTEAFF. In DNA, the CDR3 is TGTGCCAGCAGTTGGGGGGCGAACACTGAAGCTTTCTTT.

The chain joins TRBV11-2 to TRBJ1-1; unclear D gene. This CDR3 spans 12 amino acids. Germline CDR1 is SGHAT and CDR2 is FQNNGV. V shed 6 bases and J shed 5 bases, with 10 bases lying between them. CDR3 in amino acids: CASSPTSTEAFF. The CDR3 region has the DNA TGTGCCAGCAGTCCTACGTCGACTGAAGCTTTCTTT.

The chain links TRBV2 to TRBJ1-4; D gene uncertain. CDR3 length: 14 residues. Trimming cost V 7 bases and J 2 bases, with 11 bases left between them. CDR1 SNHLY and CDR2 FYNNEI come from the germline V gene. CDR3 sequence reads: CASMKDSTNEKLFF. CDR3 in DNA: TGTGCCAGCATGAAAGATAGTACTAATGAAAAACTGTTTTTT.

This sequence joins TRBV18 and TRBJ1-1; no firm D call. Trimming left V 2 bases short and J 0 bases short, with 1 base between. The CDR3 runs 12 residues. Germline CDR1 is KGHSH and CDR2 is LQKENI. The CDR3 protein is CASSPLNTEAFF. The CDR3 region has the DNA TGTGCCAGCTCACCATTGAACACTGAAGCTTTCTTT.

This chain joins TRBV2 and TRBJ1-4, with D unclear. The CDR3 is 14 residues long. Looked up from germline, CDR1 is SNHLY and CDR2 is FYNNEI. The V end lost 7 bases, the J end lost 8 bases, and 17 bases lay between the germline ends. CDR3 nucleotide sequence: TGTGCCAGCATATCCGCGACACCCGGAGAAAAACTGTTTTTT. This sequence encodes CASISATPGEKLFF.

The chain combines TRBV28 with TRBJ1-4, with D unresolved. V lost 6 bases and J 5 bases, leaving 13 bases between the germline ends. This CDR3 has 14 residues. Germline lookup yields CDR1 MDHEN and CDR2 SYDVKM. This CDR3 is CASSTGRVNEKLFF. CDR3 bases: TGTGCCAGCAGCACCGGGAGGGTCAATGAAAAACTGTTTTTT.

The CDR3 is CASSLGTPFLNQPQHF. The CDR3 DNA sequence: TGTGCCAGCAGCTTAGGGACACCCTTCCTTAATCAGCCCCAGCATTTT. The V gene is TRBV7-2, the J gene TRBJ1-5; possibly TRBD1 for D (5 bases). Germline lookup yields CDR1 SGHTA and CDR2 FQGNSA. V lost 1 base, J lost 4 bases, and 14 bases lay in between. This CDR3 region has 16 residues.

The chain recombines TRBV3-1 (or the pseudogene TRBV3-2) with TRBJ1-2; the D gene is possibly TRBD1 (6 bases). CDR1 is LGHDT, CDR2 YNNKEL, per germline (reference sequence). Trimming removed 3 bases from V and 2 bases from J, with 13 bases in between. This CDR3 has 15 residues. In DNA, the CDR3 is TGTGCCAGCAGCCATTTTGAGGGGGTGAACTATGGCTACACCTTC. It codes for CASSHFEGVNYGYTF.

This clone was seen only a few times. CDR3 amino acids: CASSPPGESYEQYF. The CDR3 bases are TGTGCCAGCAGCCCGCCGGGGGAATCCTACGAGCAGTACTTC. The rearrangement links TRBV4-2 to TRBJ2-7; possible D gene TRBD2, 6 bases. The CDR3 loop spans 14 amino acids. CDR1 LGHNA and CDR2 YNFKEQ come from the germline V gene. Trimming pared 4 bases from V and 1 base from J, leaving 11 bases between.

V usage is TRBV19 and J usage is TRBJ1-5; 9 bases fit TRBD1. The CDR3 sequence is 13 residues long. Germline values: CDR1 LNHDA, CDR2 SQIVND (reference sequence). After removal of 9 bases from V and 6 bases from J, the junction contained 6 bases not matched to a gene. The CDR3 nucleotides are TGTGCCAGCCTTGACAGGGGGGTTCAGCCCCAGCATTTT. As protein: CASLDRGVQPQHF.

V gene TRBV15 combines with J gene TRBJ1-1; D is undetermined. The CDR3 loop spans 13 amino acids. In germline, CDR1 is LNHNV, CDR2 YYDKDF (reference sequence). Trimming took off 3 bases at V and 0 bases at J, with 5 bases between the two ends. CDR3 protein: CATSRTVNTEAFF. The CDR3 DNA is TGTGCCACCAGCAGGACGGTGAACACTGAAGCTTTCTTT.

The rearrangement links TRBV18 to TRBJ1-2, with 8 bases fitting TRBD1. CDR3 size: 15 residues. The V gene end was trimmed by 6 bases and the J gene end by 3 bases; junction bases not matched to a gene: 9. Germline V gene sequence: CDR1 KGHSH, CDR2 LQKENI. This chain's CDR3 is CASSPGGPSYYGYTF. CDR3 DNA sequence: TGTGCCAGCTCCCCAGGGGGCCCATCTTACTATGGCTACACCTTC.

V and J are TRBV10-1 and TRBJ2-5; maybe TRBD2 (7 bases). Deletions cut 2 bases from V and 5 bases from J, with 21 bases between. Germline assignment: CDR1 WNHNN and CDR2 SYGVQD (reference sequence). CDR3 length: 17 amino acids. DNA of the CDR3: TGCGCCAGCAGTGAGCGGCTGGGCTCGGGGGGCGGGGAGACCCAGTACTTC. Protein sequence: CASSERLGSGGGETQYF.

This clone occurred a few times. The chain has TRBV5-1 and TRBJ1-1; D unclear. The germline V and J ends were trimmed by 0 bases and 6 bases, with 15 bases remaining between them. CDR1 SGHRS and CDR2 YFSETQ come from the germline V gene. CDR3 length: 15 amino acids. In nucleotides, the CDR3 is TGCGCCAGCAGCTTGGAAGCTTTTGGAGGCTCTGAAGCTTTCTTT. It is translated as CASSLEAFGGSEAFF.

The chain combines TRBV28 with TRBJ1-3, with D unclear. This CDR3 region has 13 residues. Trimming took off 8 bases at V and 0 bases at J, with 8 bases between the two ends. The germline gives CDR1 MDHEN, CDR2 SYDVKM. DNA of the CDR3: TGTGCCAGCGAGGGTTTCTCTGGAAACACCATATATTTT. It translates to CASEGFSGNTIYF.

The J gene is TRBJ2-7, the V gene TRBV2, with TRBD1 identical over 10 bases. The CDR3 extends over 15 amino acids. Trimming took 2 bases from V and 6 from J; bases not matched to a gene: 7. The germline V gene has CDR1 SNHLY and CDR2 FYNNEI. The CDR3 bases are TGTGCCAGCAGTGAATTAGGGGACAGGGGTTCCGAGCAGTACTTC. This gives the protein CASSELGDRGSEQYF.

V is TRBV5-4 and J is TRBJ2-3, with unresolved D. Trimming removed 3 bases from V and 1 base from J, with 9 bases in between. The length of the CDR3 is 14 residues. Germline lookup yields CDR1 SGHNT and CDR2 YYREEE (reference sequence). The CDR3 reads CASSSYQRTDTQYF. The CDR3 DNA follows: TGTGCCAGCAGCTCCTATCAACGCACAGATACGCAGTATTTT.

This chain joins TRBV28 and TRBJ2-5, with D perhaps matching TRBD2 (5 bases). Germline V gives CDR1 MDHEN, CDR2 SYDVKM. V lost 8 bases and J lost 2, with 18 bases in between. The CDR3 is 15 residues long. CDR3 coding DNA: TGTGCCAGCGGTAAAACGCGGGTGGGACAAGAGACCCAGTACTTC. Translated: CASGKTRVGQETQYF.